The 16 T cell receptor beta chains listed next were all sequenced from one sample in a study of blood T cell repertoires in COVID-19. Clones were sequenced by immunoSEQ multiplex PCR, and TCRdb holds only the in-frame ones, with some missing. The sample includes 280,000 or so clones, 80% to 90% of them seen just once. The specimen was PBMCs or T cells enriched from blood (not recorded which). Every receptor here comes from a man aged 30-40 years who had recovered from COVID-19.

J is TRBJ2-5 and V is TRBV5-1; 8 nucleotides line up with TRBD2. V shed 5 bases and J 5 bases; nucleotides not matched to a gene: 5. Germline V gene sequence: CDR1 SGHRS, CDR2 YFSETQ. The CDR3 is made up of 13 amino acids. Here the CDR3 reads CASRPGGQETQYF. In DNA form, the CDR3 reads TGCGCCAGCAGGCCGGGGGGGCAGGAGACCCAGTACTTC.

This sequence joins TRBV7-6 and TRBJ2-3; 7 nucleotides match TRBD2. CDR3 size: 16 residues. Germline CDR1 reads SGHVS; CDR2 reads FNYEAQ. V shed 2 bases, J shed 2 bases, and the junction held 7 bases outside the gene matches. The CDR3 reads CASSLMWGGSTDTQYF. CDR3 sequence (DNA): TGTGCCAGCAGCTTAATGTGGGGGGGGTCCACAGATACGCAGTATTTT.

The rearrangement joins TRBV9 to TRBJ1-6; 10 bases fit TRBD1. This CDR3 has 15 residues. Losses at the gene ends were 4 bases for V and 8 bases for J; bases not matched to a gene: 6. In germline, CDR1 is SGDLS, CDR2 YYNGEE. The DNA for the CDR3 is TGTGCCAGCAGCATTACGGGGACAGGGGATTCACCCCTCCACTTT. Protein: CASSITGTGDSPLHF.

The genes are TRBV5-4 and TRBJ1-1; tentatively, D is TRBD1 (5 bases). Trimming cost V 1 base and J 1 base, with 8 bases left between them. The CDR3 is made up of 14 amino acids. Germline CDR1 SGHNT, CDR2 YYREEE (reference sequence). DNA of the CDR3: TGTGCCAGCAGCTTGAGGCAGGGGAACACTGAAGCTTTCTTT. It translates to CASSLRQGNTEAFF.

The DNA for the CDR3 is TGTGCCAGCAGCCCCGAACCTCGGCAGCCCCAGCATTTT. It codes for CASSPEPRQPQHF. This sequence joins TRBV4-2 and TRBJ1-5, with unresolved D. Germline lookup yields CDR1 LGHNA and CDR2 YNFKEQ. The CDR3 has 13 amino acids. V was clipped by 4 bases and J by 7 bases, with 11 bases between them.

This clone showed up just a few times. J is TRBJ1-1 and V is TRBV6-5; no clear D. Trimming left V 7 bases short and J 0 bases short, with 12 bases between. Looked up from germline, CDR1 is MNHEY and CDR2 is SVGAGI. The CDR3 consists of 14 residues. CDR3 DNA: TGTGCCAGCACACCGAGGGAGATGAACACTGAAGCTTTCTTT. Translating gives CASTPREMNTEAFF.

The CDR3 DNA reads as TGCGCCAGCAGTCTCATCGGGACAGCAAAAGAGACCCAGTACTTC. It translates to CASSLIGTAKETQYF. This chain links TRBV4-1 with TRBJ2-5; 7 bases fit TRBD1. The CDR3 is made up of 15 amino acids. CDR1 is MGHRA, CDR2 YSYEKL, per germline. With 6 bases clipped from V and 3 bases from J, the junction kept 10 bases outside the gene matches.

CDR3 in DNA: TGTGCCAGCAGTTACTGGGCCCACTCCTTCACCGGGGAGCTGTTTTTT. Protein: CASSYWAHSFTGELFF. The gene calls are TRBV6-5 and TRBJ2-2, with unresolved D. This CDR3 comprises 16 residues. Trimming left V 1 base short and J 4 bases short, with 13 bases between. Germline lookup yields CDR1 MNHEY and CDR2 SVGAGI.

The chain's CDR3 is CASSQDPGRVSNYGYTF. DNA of the CDR3: TGCGCCAGCAGCCAAGATCCAGGCAGGGTGTCGAACTATGGCTACACCTTC. The V gene is TRBV4-3, the J gene TRBJ1-2; D is perhaps TRBD1 (5 bases). V was shortened by 0 bases and J by 2 bases, with 16 bases between the two germline ends. The CDR3 extends over 17 amino acids. CDR1 is LGHNA, CDR2 YSLEER, per germline.

The V call is TRBV15, the J call TRBJ2-7; TRBD1 agrees at 10 bases. V was clipped by 1 base and J by 2 bases; unmatched bases: 8. This CDR3 is 17 amino acids long. From germline, CDR1 is LNHNV and CDR2 YYDKDF (reference sequence). The CDR3 loop is CATSRAVMTGGAYEQYF. The DNA for the CDR3 is TGTGCCACCAGCAGAGCAGTAATGACAGGGGGCGCCTACGAGCAGTACTTC.

Remarks on this clone: The same CDR3 can be traced to other DNA sequences in this sample. The rearrangement joins TRBV5-1 to TRBJ1-1, with 7 bases aligning to TRBD1. The trim removed 3 bases at V and 0 bases at J, leaving 2 bases unmatched. This CDR3 is 14 amino acids long. Germline V gives CDR1 SGHRS, CDR2 YFSETQ. The CDR3 DNA reads TGCGCCAGCAGCTCGGGACAGTTGAACACTGAAGCTTTCTTT. As protein: CASSSGQLNTEAFF.

The chain employs TRBV3-1 (or the pseudogene TRBV3-2) and TRBJ1-5; no definite D call. Trimming cost V 2 bases and J 3 bases, with 5 bases left between them. Per germline, CDR1 LGHDT and CDR2 YNNKEL (reference sequence). The CDR3 extends over 13 amino acids. CDR3 sequence (DNA): TGTGCCAGCAGCCAATATAACAATCAGCCCCAGCATTTT. Amino acid sequence: CASSQYNNQPQHF.

A word on this clone: Other nucleotide sequences from this sample produce the same CDR3. In DNA, the CDR3 is TGTGCCAGTAGTATACAGGGGAACTATGGCTACACCTTC. This gives the protein CASSIQGNYGYTF. This sequence joins TRBV19 and TRBJ1-2, with D possibly TRBD1 on 6 matching bases. V shed 2 bases and J shed 2 bases, with 6 bases lying between them. This CDR3 has 13 amino acids. The germline V gene has CDR1 LNHDA and CDR2 SQIVND (reference sequence).

The rearrangement uses TRBV5-1 and TRBJ1-6, with TRBD1 matching 7 bases. V shed 4 bases, J shed 1 base, and the junction held 2 bases outside the gene matches. This CDR3 has 15 residues. CDR1 is SGHRS, CDR2 YFSETQ, per germline. The CDR3, as DNA: TGCGCCAGCAGCCCGGACAGGTCCTATAATTCACCCCTCCACTTT. Translating it yields CASSPDRSYNSPLHF.

V usage is TRBV4-2 and J usage is TRBJ2-5; 11 bases fit TRBD2. The V and J ends lost 0 bases and 1 base, in that order; junction bases with no gene match: 4. This CDR3 contains 17 residues. The germline V gene encodes CDR1 LGHNA and CDR2 YNFKEQ. CDR3: CASSQDVSGGAQETQYF. The CDR3, as DNA: TGTGCCAGCAGCCAAGATGTTAGCGGGGGGGCCCAAGAGACCCAGTACTTC.

Here the CDR3 DNA reads TGTGCCAGCAGTTACCGGGGGAACTATAATTCACCCCTCCACTTT. Amino acid sequence: CASSYRGNYNSPLHF. The chain carries TRBV6-5 and TRBJ1-6; a possible D gene is TRBD1 (5 bases). Looked up from germline, CDR1 is MNHEY and CDR2 is SVGAGI. Deletions cut 2 bases from V and 3 bases from J, with 8 bases between. There are 15 residues in the CDR3.